This entry lists 20 T cell receptor beta chains sequenced from one sample in a study of identical twins. One entry per CDR3 protein results from TCRdb running MiXCR on the 5' RACE reads. The table lists just over 450,000 distinct CDR3 sequences, 14% of them singletons. The sample was also linked to a second study, of yellow fever vaccine responses in identical twins.

Specimen: CD4+ T cells sorted from blood. Source of these receptors: a woman aged 18-30 years in good health.

In its sample, this clonotype was seen many times. The chain is built from TRBV5-1 and TRBJ2-1; D is uncertain. The CDR3 covers 15 residues. CDR1 SGHRS and CDR2 YFSETQ come from the germline V gene. Trimming removed 1 base from V and 0 bases from J, with 8 bases in between. The CDR3 DNA reads as TGCGCCAGCAGCTTGCCGCAGGACTCCTACAATGAGCAGTTCTTC. Amino acid sequence: CASSLPQDSYNEQFF. Looking up the rest from reference TRBV5-1 and TRBJ2-1 gives the full variable domain: KAGVTQTPRYLIKTRGQQVTLSCSPISGHRSVSWYQQTPGQGLQFLFEYFSETQRNKGNFPGRFSGRQFSNSRSEMNVSTLELGDSALYLCASSLPQDSYNEQFFGPGTRLTVL.

The chain joins TRBV2 to TRBJ2-7, with 10 positions matching TRBD1. The CDR3 loop spans 15 amino acids. Germline CDR1 and CDR2: SNHLY and FYNNEI. Germline trimming cut 2 bases from V and 4 bases from J; bases unmatched to any gene: 5. CDR3 sequence: CASSETGQGTYEQYF. CDR3 bases: TGTGCCAGCAGTGAAACGGGACAGGGGACGTACGAGCAGTACTTC.

This clonotype was seen only a few times. The junction departs from the called germline gene at one end, perhaps through a read error. This sequence joins TRBV20-1 and TRBJ2-5; D remains ambiguous. Germline CDR1 reads DFQATT; CDR2 reads SNEGSKA (reference sequence). This CDR3 is built from 13 residues. The CDR3 reads CSASGRVQGTQYF. CDR3 DNA: TGCAGTGCTAGTGGCCGGGTCCAAGGGACCCAGTACTTC.

In its sample, this clonotype was seen a few times. The chain has TRBV3-1 and TRBJ2-5, with 7 bases fitting TRBD2. V shed 2 bases, J shed 4 bases, and the junction held 4 bases outside the gene matches. The CDR3 contains 14 residues. Germline CDR1 reads LGHDT; CDR2 reads YNNKEL (reference sequence). CDR3 coding DNA: TGTGCCAGCAGCCAACTAGCGGATAGAGAGACCCAGTACTTC. It yields the protein CASSQLADRETQYF.

The V call is TRBV14, the J call TRBJ2-3, with D possibly TRBD2 on 5 matching bases. The CDR3 spans 14 residues. The V end was cut by 1 base, the J end by 8 bases, with 13 bases between. From germline, CDR1 is SGHDN and CDR2 FVKESK. The CDR3 is CASSQAGLVGTQYF. The CDR3 region has the DNA TGTGCCAGCAGCCAAGCTGGACTCGTTGGTACGCAGTATTTT.

The chain uses TRBV7-8 and TRBJ2-2; 10 positions match TRBD1. CDR1 is SGHVS and CDR2 is FQNEAQ in the germline V gene. CDR3 size: 15 residues. J was trimmed by 5 bases and V by 7 bases; bases with no gene match: 7. The CDR3 here is CASKPGQGNTGELFF. CDR3 DNA: TGTGCCAGCAAACCGGGACAGGGGAATACCGGGGAGCTGTTTTTT.

Here the CDR3 reads CASSVWLNQETQYF. Here the CDR3 DNA reads TGTGCCAGCAGCGTGTGGTTAAACCAAGAGACCCAGTACTTC. The V call is TRBV9, the J call TRBJ2-5, with D uncertain. The CDR3 length is 14 residues. In germline, CDR1 is SGDLS, CDR2 YYNGEE. The V gene lost 2 bases and the J gene lost 0 bases, with 8 bases spanning the gap. Full variable domain (outside the CDR3, taken from reference TRBV9 and TRBJ2-5): DSGVTQTPKHLITATGQRVTLRCSPRSGDLSVYWYQQSLDQGLQFLIQYYNGEERAKGNILERFSAQQFPDLHSELNLSSLELGDSALYFCASSVWLNQETQYFGPGTRLLVL.

The CDR3 coding sequence is TGTGCCAGCAGTGCGTTGAGACCTAACAATGAGCAGTTCTTC. It translates to CASSALRPNNEQFF. The chain combines TRBV6-2 or TRBV6-3 with TRBJ2-1; no definite D call. In germline, CDR1 is MNHEY, CDR2 SVGEGT. With 5 bases removed from V and 5 bases from J, the gap between germline ends came to 13 bases. This CDR3 has 14 amino acids.

V usage is TRBV6-5 and J usage is TRBJ2-7; D may be TRBD1 or TRBD2 (5 bases each). From germline, CDR1 is MNHEY and CDR2 SVGAGI. CDR3 size: 16 residues. Trimming shortened V by 2 bases and J by 0 bases, and 14 bases separated the two germline ends. CDR3 bases: TGTGCCAGCAGTTACCGTGGGACGGACCTCTCCTACGAGCAGTACTTC. Translated, it gives CASSYRGTDLSYEQYF.

In its sample, this clonotype was seen a few times. The genes are TRBV28 and TRBJ2-1; 8 bases line up with TRBD2. This CDR3 is 15 amino acids long. Germline V lookup: CDR1 MDHEN, CDR2 SYDVKM. Trimming cost V 3 bases and J 5 bases; bases outside gene matches: 6. The CDR3, as DNA: TGTGCCAGCAGTTTGACTAGCGCTTTTAACAATGAGCAGTTCTTC. This encodes CASSLTSAFNNEQFF.

The genes are TRBV6-5 and TRBJ2-7, with TRBD2 as a possible D gene (5 bases). The ends were cut back, 0 bases at V and 3 bases at J, with 9 bases in the middle. CDR3 length equals 14 residues. Germline values: CDR1 MNHEY, CDR2 SVGAGI. CDR3 sequence: CASSYSDRDYEQYF. CDR3 bases: TGTGCCAGCAGTTACTCTGACCGGGACTACGAGCAGTACTTC.

In this sample, this clonotype turned up many times. The CDR3 here is CSVGKTGIRDIQYF. The CDR3 coding sequence is TGCAGCGTTGGAAAGACAGGGATTCGAGACATTCAGTACTTC. The chain combines TRBV29-1 with TRBJ2-4, with 7 bases lining up with TRBD1. This CDR3 region has 14 residues. V was pared by 4 bases and J by 8 bases, with 11 bases of the junction left unmatched. Germline values: CDR1 SQVTM, CDR2 ANQGSEA.

This clonotype was seen more than once but under ten times. The gene calls are TRBV9 and TRBJ2-5, with D unclear. Trimming pared 0 bases from V and 4 bases from J, leaving 13 bases between. CDR3 length: 15 residues. CDR1 and CDR2 (germline): SGDLS, YYNGEE. The CDR3 DNA is TGTGCCAGCAGCGTAGATGGCACCCCCGGAGAGACCCAGTACTTC. Amino acid sequence: CASSVDGTPGETQYF. Full variable domain (rest looked up from reference TRBV9 and TRBJ2-5): DSGVTQTPKHLITATGQRVTLRCSPRSGDLSVYWYQQSLDQGLQFLIQYYNGEERAKGNILERFSAQQFPDLHSELNLSSLELGDSALYFCASSVDGTPGETQYFGPGTRLLVL.

The chain carries TRBV5-1 and TRBJ1-4; no clear D gene. The CDR3 runs to 15 residues. V gave up 4 bases and J gave up 5 bases, with 15 bases separating them. Germline V gives CDR1 SGHRS, CDR2 YFSETQ. The CDR3 region is CASSLLPGRNEKLFF. The CDR3 nucleotides read TGCGCCAGCAGCCTTTTACCCGGGAGAAATGAAAAACTGTTTTTT.

This clonotype has only a few counts. The chain uses TRBV27 and TRBJ2-2, with TRBD2 matching over 12 bases. This CDR3 has 15 residues. Trimming cost V 6 bases and J 6 bases; bases outside gene matches: 5. CDR1 MNHEY and CDR2 SMNVEV come from the germline V gene (reference sequence). As DNA, the CDR3 is TGTGCCAGCAGCCGGACTAGCGGGGTTCCCGGGGAGCTGTTTTTT. Residues: CASSRTSGVPGELFF.

This clonotype has just a few counts. The rearrangement links TRBV28 to TRBJ2-7, with a weak D call TRBD2 (7 bases). The ends were cut back, 7 bases at V and 5 bases at J, with 18 bases in the middle. The CDR3 contains 14 residues. CDR1 and CDR2 (germline): MDHEN, SYDVKM. In DNA, the CDR3 is TGTGCCAGCACTTTTGGGGGGGCGTTGGACGAGCAGTACTTC. Translating it yields CASTFGGALDEQYF.

The V gene is TRBV15, the J gene TRBJ1-6; tentatively, D is TRBD1 (5 bases). Germline V lookup: CDR1 LNHNV, CDR2 YYDKDF (reference sequence). The V and J ends lost 0 bases and 5 bases respectively, with 17 bases between them. This CDR3 contains 18 residues. Here the CDR3 DNA reads TGTGCCACCAGCAGAGATCTCCGGTTGGGGGTCGATAATTCACCCCTCCACTTT. Amino acid sequence: CATSRDLRLGVDNSPLHF.

This chain uses TRBV7-2 with TRBJ2-7; possibly TRBD2 for D (6 bases). Looked up from germline, CDR1 is SGHTA and CDR2 is FQGNSA. The CDR3 contains 14 residues. V was pared by 3 bases and J by 3 bases, with 12 bases between. CDR3 amino acids: CASSFFRGGYEQYF. CDR3 bases: TGTGCCAGCAGCTTCTTTAGGGGAGGCTACGAGCAGTACTTC.

The table lists this clonotype with a count of one. The rearrangement links TRBV15 to TRBJ2-3, with 9 bases matching TRBD1. V gave up 0 bases and J gave up 0 bases; unmatched junction bases: 7. This CDR3 has 18 amino acids. Germline loops: CDR1 LNHNV, CDR2 YYDKDF (reference sequence). CDR3 in amino acids: CATSRDELGQGSTDTQYF. The CDR3 DNA reads as TGTGCCACCAGCAGAGACGAATTGGGACAGGGAAGCACAGATACGCAGTATTTT. The full variable domain, in which reference TRBV15 and TRBJ2-3 provide the parts outside the CDR3, is DAMVIQNPRYQVTQFGKPVTLSCSQTLNHNVMYWYQQKSSQAPKLLFHYYDKDFNNEADTPDNFQSRRPNTSFCFLDIRSPGLGDTAMYLCATSRDELGQGSTDTQYFGPGTRLTVL.

The V call is TRBV4-3, the J call TRBJ2-5; D is uncertain. The CDR3 has 15 amino acids. V was shortened by 0 bases and J by 4 bases, with 12 bases between the two germline ends. CDR1 and CDR2 (germline): LGHNA, YSLEER. The CDR3 spells CASSQEPSRGETQYF. The DNA for the CDR3 is TGCGCCAGCAGCCAAGAACCATCGCGCGGAGAGACCCAGTACTTC.